The T cell receptor (beta chain) described here comes from a study of shared clonotypes between healthy human individuals. Regarding the study as a whole: The generation probabilities recorded for non-shared clonotypes fell below those of clonotypes shared by all four donors.

As regards this clone: Its target is not known.

The run depth of the assay was deep. Original handling: Junction-only sequences produced by ImmunoSEQ had no quality scores, so filtering differed. Libraries were prepared by immunoSEQ multiplex PCR; TCRdb keeps only in-frame clonotypes and omits some of them. That table furnishes V, J and clone size, whereas the DNA furnished D and trimming. The table records 2,100,000 or so clones, more than 90% of them present only once. The clonotype comes from a man between 18 and 29 years old in good health. The sequenced sample was naive CD4+ T cells sorted from blood. Sample subset: CD45RA+ positively selected.

CDR3 DNA sequence: TGTGCCAGCCGAGGGACAGGGTCGGCTGAAGCTTTCTTT. Its protein is CASRGTGSAEAFF. V usage is TRBV7-9 and J usage is TRBJ1-1; 9 bases align to TRBD1. CDR1 SEHNR and CDR2 FQNEAQ come from the germline V gene (reference sequence). CDR3 size: 13 residues. The V segment lost 8 bases and the J segment 6 bases; nucleotides outside the gene matches: 7. Using reference TRBV7-9 and TRBJ1-1 for the parts outside the CDR3, the full variable domain is DTGVSQNPRHKITKRGQNVTFRCDPISEHNRLYWYRQTLGQGPEFLTYFQNEAQLEKSRLLSDRFSAERPKGSFSTLEIQRTEQGDSAMYLCASRGTGSAEAFFGQGTRLTVV.